The present TCR beta chain was sequenced within a study of PD-1 blockade in mismatch repair-deficient tumors. The CDR3 extends over 15 amino acids. Losses at the gene ends were 1 base for V and 4 bases for J; bases not matched to a gene: 2. CDR1 is SGDLS, CDR2 YYNGEE, per germline. Data came from immunoSEQ multiplex PCR; TCRdb stores just in-frame clones and leaves some out. The sample contains fewer than 10,000 clones, more than 80% of which appear only once. This clone appeared a few times. Material: PBMCs, obtained about 47 weeks after starting pembrolizumab. This clonotype originated in an adult with mismatch repair-deficient cancer. The J gene is TRBJ1-3, the V gene TRBV9, with TRBD1 identical over 10 bases. DNA of the CDR3: TGTGCCAGCAGCGTAAGGACAGGGGGAGGAAACACCATATATTTT. Amino acids: CASSVRTGGGNTIYF.